The 5 T cell receptor beta chains in this list originate from one sample, sequenced in a study of blood T cell repertoires in COVID-19. Sequenced by immunoSEQ multiplex PCR; TCRdb stores in-frame clones only, minus some. The data contain roughly 67,000 clones, roughly 80% of them singletons. Sequencing was performed on peripheral blood. The receptor set was obtained from a woman between 50 and 59 years old with active or convalescent COVID-19.

CDR3 region: CAIRGETGNSPLHF. CDR3 coding DNA: TGTGCCATCAGAGGAGAGACAGGGAATTCACCCCTCCACTTT. V gene TRBV10-3 combines with J gene TRBJ1-6; 7 positions match TRBD1. Germline CDR1 ENHRY, CDR2 SYGVKD. The CDR3 length is 14 residues. V was pared by 6 bases and J by 7 bases, with 6 bases of the junction left unmatched.

The V and J genes are TRBV7-3 and TRBJ2-2; D is possibly TRBD1 (6 bases). Germline CDR1 reads SGHTA; CDR2 reads FQGTGA. The CDR3 is 14 residues long. V was shortened by 4 bases and J by 6 bases, with 12 bases between the two germline ends. CDR3 in DNA: TGTGCCAGCAGCTCGGACAGCTACGCCGGGGAGCTGTTTTTT. Translation gives CASSSDSYAGELFF.

Only a few counts were recorded for this clone. J is TRBJ1-2 and V is TRBV11-3; 11 bases fit TRBD1. The CDR3 runs 19 residues. Losses at the gene ends were 4 bases for V and 0 bases for J; bases not matched to a gene: 13. CDR1 SGHNT and CDR2 YENEEA come from the germline V gene. CDR3 sequence reads: CASSSRTGGPSTANYGYTF. The CDR3 DNA reads as TGTGCCAGCAGCTCTCGGACAGGGGGCCCCTCGACGGCTAACTATGGCTACACCTTC.

The chain is built from TRBV7-8 and TRBJ1-2, with TRBD1 matching over 8 bases. The germline V gene has CDR1 SGHVS and CDR2 FQNEAQ. The J segment lost 7 bases and the V segment lost 2 bases, leaving 18 bases of the junction unmatched. The CDR3 is made up of 18 amino acids. The CDR3 DNA is TGTGCCAGCAGCTTAATAGGTCAGGGGGCATCCGGGTCCGGTGGCTACACCTTC. This sequence encodes CASSLIGQGASGSGGYTF.

The CDR3 DNA is TGCGCCAGCAGCTTGGAGTGGCGGGACAGCACAGATACGCAGTATTTT. Translated, it gives CASSLEWRDSTDTQYF. The chain joins TRBV4-3 to TRBJ2-3, with D possibly matching TRBD2 (6 bases). Deletions cut 5 bases from V and 0 bases from J, with 15 bases between. Germline values: CDR1 LGHNA, CDR2 YSLEER. The CDR3 has 16 amino acids.